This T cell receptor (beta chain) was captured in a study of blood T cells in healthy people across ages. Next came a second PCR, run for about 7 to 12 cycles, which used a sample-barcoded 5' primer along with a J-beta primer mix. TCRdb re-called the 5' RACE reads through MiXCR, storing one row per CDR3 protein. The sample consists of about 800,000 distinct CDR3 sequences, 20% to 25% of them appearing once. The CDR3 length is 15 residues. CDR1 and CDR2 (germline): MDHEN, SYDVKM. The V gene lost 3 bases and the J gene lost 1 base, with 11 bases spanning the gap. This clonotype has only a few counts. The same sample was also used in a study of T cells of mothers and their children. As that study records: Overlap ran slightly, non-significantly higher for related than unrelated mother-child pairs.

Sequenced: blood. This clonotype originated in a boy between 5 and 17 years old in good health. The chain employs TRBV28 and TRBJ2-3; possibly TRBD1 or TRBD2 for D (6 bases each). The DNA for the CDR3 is TGTGCCAGCAGTTTGTCAGGGGAGGGCACAGATACGCAGTATTTT. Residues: CASSLSGEGTDTQYF.